One and the same sample provided the 12 T cell receptor beta chains below, sequenced in a study. TCRdb reanalysed the 5' RACE reads using MiXCR and keeps one entry per CDR3 protein. Among approximately 40,000 distinct CDR3 sequences listed, over 15% were seen once. Sequencing was performed on naive CD4+ T cells sorted from a lymph node. Subset reported: naive CD4+ T cells, CD4+CD45RA+CD25-. These TCRs come from a female donor with breast cancer.

This clonotype was seen more than once but under ten times. The chain combines TRBV20-1 with TRBJ2-7; 9 bases line up with TRBD2. V was pared by 5 bases and J by 8 bases, with 16 bases of the junction left unmatched. The CDR3 consists of 15 residues. Germline V gene sequence: CDR1 DFQATT, CDR2 SNEGSKA (reference sequence). The CDR3 nucleotides are TGCAGTGCTCCAGAGCCAGCGGGGGGCCTGGAGAAGCAGTACTTC. Its translation is CSAPEPAGGLEKQYF.

In its sample, this clonotype was seen a few times. The CDR3 protein is CASSLMMNTEAFF. The CDR3 nucleotides are TGCGCCAGCAGCTTGATGATGAACACTGAAGCTTTCTTT. This chain connects TRBV5-1 to TRBJ1-1; no clear D. The CDR3 sequence is 13 residues long. Trimming stripped 1 base from V and 0 bases from J, with 4 bases between. Germline values: CDR1 SGHRS, CDR2 YFSETQ.

This clonotype came up a few times. This chain joins TRBV12-3 or TRBV12-4 and TRBJ1-4; unclear D gene. This CDR3 comprises 14 residues. V gave up 4 bases and J gave up 5 bases, with 11 bases separating them. The CDR3 sequence is CASSSHPHNEKLFF. In DNA, the CDR3 is TGTGCCAGCAGTTCCCACCCTCACAATGAAAAACTGTTTTTT.

This clonotype was counted a few times. CDR3 in amino acids: CAISESVTGGQPQHF. CDR3 nucleotides: TGTGCCATCAGTGAGTCAGTTACAGGGGGTCAGCCCCAGCATTTT. The chain couples TRBV10-3 to TRBJ1-5, with 8 bases matching TRBD1. The CDR3 contains 15 residues. In germline, CDR1 is ENHRY, CDR2 SYGVKD. The J segment lost 6 bases and the V segment lost 0 bases, leaving 4 bases of the junction unmatched.

This clonotype showed up just a few times. V is TRBV6-5 and J is TRBJ2-7; weak D call: TRBD2 (6 bases). The germline V and J ends were trimmed by 10 bases and 2 bases, with 15 bases remaining between them. The CDR3 spans 13 residues. The germline V gene has CDR1 MNHEY and CDR2 SVGAGI. CDR3 amino acids: CATTRGQAYEQYF. CDR3 nucleotides: TGTGCCACAACGCGGGGCCAGGCCTACGAGCAGTACTTC.

In its sample, this clonotype was seen many times. V gene TRBV4-1 combines with J gene TRBJ2-7; no clear D gene. Trimming took 3 bases from V and 4 from J, leaving 19 bases between them. Germline loops: CDR1 MGHRA, CDR2 YSYEKL. This CDR3 has 16 residues. The CDR3 coding sequence is TGCGCCAGCAGCCACAAGCTGAACAGTCTGGAGTACGAGCAGTACTTC. This encodes CASSHKLNSLEYEQYF.

In this sample, this clonotype turned up many times. The V gene is TRBV10-3, the J gene TRBJ2-5; D gene ambiguous. Germline V lookup: CDR1 ENHRY, CDR2 SYGVKD. CDR3 size: 14 residues. V gave up 4 bases and J gave up 0 bases, with 9 bases separating them. The CDR3 reads CAISADMYQETQYF. DNA for the CDR3: TGTGCCATCAGTGCCGACATGTACCAAGAGACCCAGTACTTC.

In its sample, this clonotype was seen a few times. The rearrangement joins TRBV20-1 to TRBJ2-1; tentative D call: TRBD1 (6 bases). This CDR3 spans 14 amino acids. Germline CDR1 reads DFQATT; CDR2 reads SNEGSKA (reference sequence). V lost 1 base, J lost 8 bases, and 15 bases lay in between. The CDR3 is CSARGQGLLDEQFF. In DNA form, the CDR3 reads TGCAGTGCTAGAGGCCAGGGGTTGTTAGATGAGCAGTTCTTC.

The chain links TRBV6-6 to TRBJ2-5, with 7 bases lining up with TRBD1. V was clipped by 0 bases and J by 5 bases; unmatched bases: 6. Germline V gene data show CDR1 as MNHNY and CDR2 as SVGAGI (reference sequence). This CDR3 region has 15 residues. The CDR3 nucleotides read TGTGCCAGCAGTTACTCGAAGGGGGCTGGGGAGACCCAGTACTTC. It codes for CASSYSKGAGETQYF.

For this clonotype: One base away lies a much larger clone, so this may be a sequencing read error. The chain couples TRBV7-6 to TRBJ2-1; 9 bases are shared with TRBD1. The CDR3 is made up of 15 amino acids. CDR1 is SGHVS and CDR2 is FNYEAQ in the germline V gene. The CDR3 loop is CASSLAPDRGNEQSF. The CDR3 region has the DNA TGTGCCAGCAGCTTAGCCCCGGACAGGGGCAATGAGCAGTCCTTC.

This clonotype appeared a few times. This chain uses TRBV30 with TRBJ2-5, with 11 bases lining up with TRBD1. V trimming: 5 bases; J trimming: 6 bases; junction bases outside the gene matches: 5. The CDR3 has 13 residues. CDR1 is GTSNPN, CDR2 SVGIG, per germline (reference sequence). CDR3 sequence (DNA): TGTGCCTGGGGGACAGGGGGGAGGAAGACCCAGTACTTC. Residues: CAWGTGGRKTQYF.

At least ten counts were recorded for this clonotype. The rearrangement links TRBV20-1 to TRBJ2-5; D not certain. Trimming pared 6 bases from V and 0 bases from J, leaving 11 bases between. CDR1 and CDR2 from the germline V gene are DFQATT and SNEGSKA (reference sequence). There are 13 residues in the CDR3. The CDR3 region has the DNA TGCAGTGCGTGGATAGATAACCAAGAGACCCAGTACTTC. Its protein product is CSAWIDNQETQYF.